This T cell receptor beta chain came from a study of regulatory T cells in long-lasting Graves disease. Arm-PCR with iRepertoire HTBI primers amplified the CDR3 regions for these TCR beta libraries. A single record per CDR3 protein comes from TCRdb applying MiXCR to the multiplex PCR reads. In the table there are fewer than 550,000 distinct CDR3 sequences, 16% of which are singletons. This CDR3 contains 18 residues. The ends were cut back, 3 bases at V and 3 bases at J, with 21 bases in the middle. Time point: newly diagnosed GD, antithyroid drugs for less than 3 months. RNA isolated from PBMCs was used to make the TCR library. The same specimen was also included in a second study, on T cells in Graves' hyperthyroidism and ophthalmopathy.

This chain joins TRBV6-7 and TRBJ1-5, with D perhaps matching TRBD1 (5 bases). TRBV6-7 falls under the ORF class, with uncertain function. The receptor was derived from a middle-aged woman with Graves disease. The sequences come from peripheral blood mononuclear cells (PBMCs), collected at new diagnosis, from a patient treated with antithyroid drugs. The CDR3 reads CASSYDGDRATSNQPQHF. CDR3 in DNA: TGTGCCAGCAGTTATGATGGGGACCGGGCCACCTCCAATCAGCCCCAGCATTTT.